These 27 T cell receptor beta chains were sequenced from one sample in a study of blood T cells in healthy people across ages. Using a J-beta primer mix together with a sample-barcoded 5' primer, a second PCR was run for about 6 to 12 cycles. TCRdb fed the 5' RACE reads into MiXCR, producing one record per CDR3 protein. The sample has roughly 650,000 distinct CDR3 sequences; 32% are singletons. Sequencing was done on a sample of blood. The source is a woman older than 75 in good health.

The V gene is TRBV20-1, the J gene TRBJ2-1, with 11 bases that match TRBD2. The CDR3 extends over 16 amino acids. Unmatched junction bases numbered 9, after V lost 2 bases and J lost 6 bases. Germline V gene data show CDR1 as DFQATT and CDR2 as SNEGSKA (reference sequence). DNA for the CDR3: TGCAGTGCTAGATCATCTAGCGGGAGGACCTCCAATGAGCAGTTCTTC. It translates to CSARSSSGRTSNEQFF.

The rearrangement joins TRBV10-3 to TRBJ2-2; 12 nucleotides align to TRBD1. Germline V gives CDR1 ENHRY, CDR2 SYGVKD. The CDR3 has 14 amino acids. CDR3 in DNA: TGTGTGGCCGGGACAGGGGGCCTCACCGGGGAGCTGTTTTTT. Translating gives CVAGTGGLTGELFF.

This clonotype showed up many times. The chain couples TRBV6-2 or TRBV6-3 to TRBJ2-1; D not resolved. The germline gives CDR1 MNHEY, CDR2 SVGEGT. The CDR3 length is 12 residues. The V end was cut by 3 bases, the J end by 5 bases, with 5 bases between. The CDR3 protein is CASSYSHNEQFF. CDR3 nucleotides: TGTGCCAGCAGTTATTCCCACAATGAGCAGTTCTTC.

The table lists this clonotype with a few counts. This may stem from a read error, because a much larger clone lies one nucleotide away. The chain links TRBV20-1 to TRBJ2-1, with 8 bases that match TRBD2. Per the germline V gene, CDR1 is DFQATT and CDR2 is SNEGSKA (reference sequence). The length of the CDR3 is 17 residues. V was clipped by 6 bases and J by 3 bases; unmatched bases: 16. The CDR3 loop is CSAPTNGGALFYNEQFF. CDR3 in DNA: TGCAGTGCGCCGACTAACGGGGGGGCTTTATTCTACAATGAGCAGTTCTTC.

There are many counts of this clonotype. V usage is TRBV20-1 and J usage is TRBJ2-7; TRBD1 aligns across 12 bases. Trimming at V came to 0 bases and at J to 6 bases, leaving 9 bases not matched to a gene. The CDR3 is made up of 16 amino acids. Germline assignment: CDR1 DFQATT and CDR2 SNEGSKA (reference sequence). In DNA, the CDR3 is TGCAGTGCTAGAGATCCGAGGGGACAGGGGGCGGGCGAGCAGTACTTC. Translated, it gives CSARDPRGQGAGEQYF.

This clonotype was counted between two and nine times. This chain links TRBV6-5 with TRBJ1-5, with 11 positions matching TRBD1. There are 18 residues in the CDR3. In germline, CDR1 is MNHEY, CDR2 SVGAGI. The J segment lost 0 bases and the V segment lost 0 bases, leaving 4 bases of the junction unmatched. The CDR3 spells CASSYSGQGEHSNQPQHF. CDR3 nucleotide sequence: TGTGCCAGCAGTTACTCGGGACAGGGGGAGCATAGCAATCAGCCCCAGCATTTT.

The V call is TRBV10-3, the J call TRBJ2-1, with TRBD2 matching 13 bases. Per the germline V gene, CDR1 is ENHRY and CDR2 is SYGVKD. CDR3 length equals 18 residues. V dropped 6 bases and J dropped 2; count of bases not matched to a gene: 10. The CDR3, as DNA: TGTGCCATCAGCACCGGGACTAGCGGGATTCCCCCCTACAATGAGCAGTTCTTC. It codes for CAISTGTSGIPPYNEQFF.

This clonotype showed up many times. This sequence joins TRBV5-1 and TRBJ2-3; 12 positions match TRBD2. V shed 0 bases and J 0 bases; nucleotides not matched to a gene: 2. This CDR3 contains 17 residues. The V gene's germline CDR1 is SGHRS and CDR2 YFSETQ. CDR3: CASSLGTSGASTDTQYF. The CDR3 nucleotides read TGCGCCAGCAGCTTGGGGACTAGCGGGGCTAGCACAGATACGCAGTATTTT.

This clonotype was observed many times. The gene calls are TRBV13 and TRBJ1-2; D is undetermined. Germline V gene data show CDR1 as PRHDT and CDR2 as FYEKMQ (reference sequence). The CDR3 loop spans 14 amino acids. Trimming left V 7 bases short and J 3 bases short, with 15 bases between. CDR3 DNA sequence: TGTGCCAGCACCTCCCTAGGTCTACACTATGGCTACACCTTC. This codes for CASTSLGLHYGYTF.

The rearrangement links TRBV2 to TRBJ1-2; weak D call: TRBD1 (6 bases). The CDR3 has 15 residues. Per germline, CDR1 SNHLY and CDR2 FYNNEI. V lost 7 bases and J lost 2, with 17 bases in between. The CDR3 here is CASTGSGGGNYGYTF. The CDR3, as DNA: TGTGCCAGCACCGGGTCCGGAGGGGGAAACTATGGCTACACCTTC.

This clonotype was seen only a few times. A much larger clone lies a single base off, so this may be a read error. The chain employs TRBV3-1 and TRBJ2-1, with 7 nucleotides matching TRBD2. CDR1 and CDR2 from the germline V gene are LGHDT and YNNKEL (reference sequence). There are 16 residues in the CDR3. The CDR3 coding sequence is TGTGCCAGCAACCAAGATAGGGCGGGGGAAGAAAATGAGCAGTTCTTC. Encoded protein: CASNQDRAGEENEQFF.

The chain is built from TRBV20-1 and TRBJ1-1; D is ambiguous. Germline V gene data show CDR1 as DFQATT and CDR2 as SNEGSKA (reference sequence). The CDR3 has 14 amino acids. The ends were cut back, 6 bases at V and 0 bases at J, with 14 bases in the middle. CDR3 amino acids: CSASRGRMNTEAFF. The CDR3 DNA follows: TGCAGTGCCTCGCGGGGAAGAATGAACACTGAAGCTTTCTTT.

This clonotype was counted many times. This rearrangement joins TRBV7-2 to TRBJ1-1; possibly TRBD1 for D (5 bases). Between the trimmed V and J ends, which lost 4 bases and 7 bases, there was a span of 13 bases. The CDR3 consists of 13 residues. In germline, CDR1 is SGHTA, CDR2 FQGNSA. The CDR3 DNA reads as TGTGCCAGCAGCTCATGGGACGTACTTGAAGCTTTCTTT. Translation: CASSSWDVLEAFF.

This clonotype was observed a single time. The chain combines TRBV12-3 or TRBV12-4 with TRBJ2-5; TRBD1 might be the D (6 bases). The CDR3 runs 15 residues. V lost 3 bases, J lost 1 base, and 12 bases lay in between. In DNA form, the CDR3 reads TGTGCCAGCAGTTTCTCAGGGGTTCTCCAAGAGACCCAGTACTTC. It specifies CASSFSGVLQETQYF.

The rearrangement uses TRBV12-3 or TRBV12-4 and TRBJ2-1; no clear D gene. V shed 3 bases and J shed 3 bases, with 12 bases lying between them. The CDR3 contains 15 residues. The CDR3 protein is CASSLAKTLYNEQFF. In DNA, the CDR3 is TGTGCCAGCAGTTTGGCTAAAACCCTCTACAATGAGCAGTTCTTC.

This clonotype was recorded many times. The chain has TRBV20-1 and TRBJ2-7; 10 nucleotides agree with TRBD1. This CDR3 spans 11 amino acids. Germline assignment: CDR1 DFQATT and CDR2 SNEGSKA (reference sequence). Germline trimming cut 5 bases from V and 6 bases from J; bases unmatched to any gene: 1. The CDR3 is CSARDRGEQYF. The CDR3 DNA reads TGCAGTGCTCGGGACAGGGGCGAGCAGTACTTC.

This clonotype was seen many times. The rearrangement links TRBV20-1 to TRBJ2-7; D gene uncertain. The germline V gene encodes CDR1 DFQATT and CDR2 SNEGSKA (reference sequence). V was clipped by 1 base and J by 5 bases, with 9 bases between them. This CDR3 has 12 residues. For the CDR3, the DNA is TGCAGTGCTAGAGTCCCCGGCAACGAGCAGTACTTC. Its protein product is CSARVPGNEQYF.

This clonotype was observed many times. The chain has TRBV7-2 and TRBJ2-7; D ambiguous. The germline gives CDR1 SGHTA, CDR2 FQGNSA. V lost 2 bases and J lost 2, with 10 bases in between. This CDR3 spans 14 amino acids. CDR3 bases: TGTGCCAGCAGCTTAACCCCTGGGACCTACGAGCAGTACTTC. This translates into CASSLTPGTYEQYF.

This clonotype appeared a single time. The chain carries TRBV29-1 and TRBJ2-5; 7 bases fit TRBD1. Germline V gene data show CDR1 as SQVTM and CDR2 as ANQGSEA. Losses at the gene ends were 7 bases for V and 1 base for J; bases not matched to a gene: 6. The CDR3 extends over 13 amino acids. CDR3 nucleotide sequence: TGCAGCGCCGGGACAGTACTCCAAGAGACCCAGTACTTC. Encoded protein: CSAGTVLQETQYF.

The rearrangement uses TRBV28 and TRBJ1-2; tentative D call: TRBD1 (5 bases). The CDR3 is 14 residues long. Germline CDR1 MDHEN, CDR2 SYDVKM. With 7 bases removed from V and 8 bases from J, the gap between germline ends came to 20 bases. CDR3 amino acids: CASTPAGALRGYTF. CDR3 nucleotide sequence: TGTGCCAGCACCCCAGCCGGGGCGCTTAGAGGCTACACCTTC.

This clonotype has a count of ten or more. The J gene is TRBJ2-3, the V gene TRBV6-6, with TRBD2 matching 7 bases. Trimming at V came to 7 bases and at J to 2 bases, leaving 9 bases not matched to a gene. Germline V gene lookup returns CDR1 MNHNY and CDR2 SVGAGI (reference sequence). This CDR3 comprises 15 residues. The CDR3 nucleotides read TGTGCCAGCACTCTCCCTAGCGGCCACACAGATACGCAGTATTTT. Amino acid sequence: CASTLPSGHTDTQYF.

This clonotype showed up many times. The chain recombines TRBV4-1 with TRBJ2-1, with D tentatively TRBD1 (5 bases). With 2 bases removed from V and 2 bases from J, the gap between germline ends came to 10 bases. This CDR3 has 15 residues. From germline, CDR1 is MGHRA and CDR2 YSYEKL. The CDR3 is CASSQLGEPYNEQFF. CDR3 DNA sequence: TGCGCCAGCAGCCAACTAGGGGAACCCTACAATGAGCAGTTCTTC.

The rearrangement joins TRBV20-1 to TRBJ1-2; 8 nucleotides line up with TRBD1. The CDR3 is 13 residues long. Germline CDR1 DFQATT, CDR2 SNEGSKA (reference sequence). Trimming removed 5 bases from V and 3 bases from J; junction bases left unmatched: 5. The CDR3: CSAPDRVDYGYTF. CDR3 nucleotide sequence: TGCAGTGCTCCGGACAGGGTGGACTATGGCTACACCTTC.

The DNA for the CDR3 is TGCAGCGTTGAGGAGACGGGGGCGGGCACTGAAGCTTTCTTT. It encodes CSVEETGAGTEAFF. The chain employs TRBV29-1 and TRBJ1-1, with a possible D match to TRBD1 (6 bases). V dropped 3 bases and J dropped 4 bases, with 15 bases sitting between them. The length of the CDR3 is 14 residues. Germline V gene data show CDR1 as SQVTM and CDR2 as ANQGSEA.

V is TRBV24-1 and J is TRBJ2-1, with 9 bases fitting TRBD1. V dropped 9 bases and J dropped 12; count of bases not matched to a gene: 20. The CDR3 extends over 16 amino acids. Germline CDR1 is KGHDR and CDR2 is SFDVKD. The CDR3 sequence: CATGRERDRDPRRQFF. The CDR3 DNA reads TGTGCCACCGGCCGTGAAAGGGACAGGGACCCGAGGAGGCAGTTCTTC.

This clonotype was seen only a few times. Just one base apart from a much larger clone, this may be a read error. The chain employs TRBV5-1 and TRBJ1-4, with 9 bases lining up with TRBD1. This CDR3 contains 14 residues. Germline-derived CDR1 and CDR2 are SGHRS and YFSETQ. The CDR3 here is CASSQQGAQEKRFF. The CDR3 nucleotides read TGCGCCAGCAGCCAACAGGGGGCGCAGGAAAAACGGTTTTTT.

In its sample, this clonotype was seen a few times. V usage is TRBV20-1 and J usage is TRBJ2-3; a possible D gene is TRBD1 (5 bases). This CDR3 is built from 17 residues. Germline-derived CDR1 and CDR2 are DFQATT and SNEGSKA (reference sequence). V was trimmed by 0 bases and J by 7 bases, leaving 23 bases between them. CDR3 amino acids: CSARDQAGPHTSNTQYF. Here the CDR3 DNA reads TGCAGTGCTAGAGATCAGGCAGGGCCCCACACTTCAAATACGCAGTATTTT.